The rows below give T cell receptor beta chains drawn from one sample of a study of cytomegalovirus exposure and HLA in healthy donors. Method: immunoSEQ multiplex PCR; TCRdb's copy keeps in-frame clones and lacks some. This sample has 150,000 to 200,000 clones, with more than 70% found just once. Sequenced input: PBMCs. The source of these receptors is a girl under 18 in good health and CMV-seropositive. CDR3s include the opening cysteine and the closing phenylalanine or tryptophan. Fields, in order: V gene, clone size, J gene, D gene, CDR3 DNA, CDR3 protein. D genes are given only for firm matches. Not every row has a clone size; where given, it reads once, few, many or a size class.

>TRBV19|NA|TRBJ2-1|NA
TGTGCCAGTAGTATCATCAATGAGCAGTTCTTC
CASSIINEQFF
>TRBV6-5|few|TRBJ2-3|NA
TGTGCCAGCAGTTACTCGGCTAGCTGGGAAACAGATACGCAGTATTTT
CASSYSASWETDTQYF
>TRBV2|NA|TRBJ2-1|TRBD2
TGTGCCAGCAATCCTAGCGGGAGTCCCTACAATGAGCAGTTCTTC
CASNPSGSPYNEQFF
>TRBV7-8|NA|TRBJ2-1|NA
TGTGCCAGCAGCTTAGGTCAGGGGCTGGTCTACAATGAGCAGTTCTTC
CASSLGQGLVYNEQFF
>TRBV2|NA|TRBJ1-1|TRBD1
TGTGCCAGCAGTTCCCGTAAAGCCGGGACAGGCCGGGTAGAAGCTTTCTTT
CASSSRKAGTGRVEAFF
>TRBV4-1|NA|TRBJ2-1|TRBD2
TGCGCCAGCAGCCAAGGACTAGCGGGAGGCAATGAGCAGTTCTTC
CASSQGLAGGNEQFF
>TRBV5-1|NA|TRBJ1-2|TRBD1
TGCGCCAGCAGCTTGGAGGGGACAGGTTCTGTGGGGTATGGCTACACCTTC
CASSLEGTGSVGYGYTF
>TRBV7-9|few|TRBJ1-5|NA
TGTGCCAGCAGCCGCGCCGATCAGCCCCAGCATTTT
CASSRADQPQHF
>TRBV6-6|NA|TRBJ2-1|NA
TGTGCCAGTGAACCGGGAGTGATCTACAATGAGCAGTTCTTC
CASEPGVIYNEQFF
>TRBV6-6|NA|TRBJ2-7|TRBD1
TGTGCCAGCAGTTACTCAAGGGGGCCCTACGAGCAGTACTTC
CASSYSRGPYEQYF
>TRBV27|NA|TRBJ2-3|TRBD2
TGTGCCAGCAGTTTTCTTCTAGCGGGGGGCACAGATACGCAGTATTTT
CASSFLLAGGTDTQYF
>TRBV5-8|NA|TRBJ2-5|NA
TGTGCCAGCAGCTTGGTGGGGGGAGAGACCCAGTACTTC
CASSLVGGETQYF
>TRBV27|once|TRBJ2-6|NA
TGTGCCAGCACCCCAAGGGCAGGGAGGAACTCTGGGGCCAACGTCCTGACTTTC
CASTPRAGRNSGANVLTF
>TRBV5-4|NA|TRBJ2-3|NA
TGTGCCAGCAGCCTCGGGGAGCCCGATACGCAGTATTTT
CASSLGEPDTQYF
>TRBV12-5|NA|TRBJ2-1|TRBD2
TGTGCTAGTGGTTTTCCCGTTGGCGGGGGGGTCAATGAGCAGTTCTTC
CASGFPVGGGVNEQFF
>TRBV19|NA|TRBJ1-1|NA
TGTGCCAGTAGTCTCGGGAAGAACACTGAAGCTTTCTTT
CASSLGKNTEAFF
>TRBV15|NA|TRBJ2-4|NA
TGTGCCACCAGCCTTCGGGATCTAGCCAAGAACATTCAGTACTTC
CATSLRDLAKNIQYF
>TRBV29-1|few|TRBJ2-1|TRBD2
TGCAGCGTTGAAGCCCGCCTCGGACTAGCGCCCTACAATGAGCAGTTCTTC
CSVEARLGLAPYNEQFF
>TRBV6-5|few|TRBJ1-3|NA
TGTGCCAGCAGTTACTCCGGGACTGGAAACACCATATATTTT
CASSYSGTGNTIYF
>TRBV4-3|NA|TRBJ1-2|NA
TGCGCCAGCAAACGACAGCCAGACCCCAACTATGGCTACACCTTC
CASKRQPDPNYGYTF
>TRBV10-2|NA|TRBJ2-1|TRBD1
TGCGCCAGCAGTGAGAAGCAGGGGGCGCAGGGTGAGCAGTTCTTC
CASSEKQGAQGEQFF
>TRBV7-8|NA|TRBJ1-2|TRBD1
TGTGCCAGCAGCTTAGCCTTTGGGACAGGGAATGGCTACACCTTC
CASSLAFGTGNGYTF
>TRBV5-6|NA|TRBJ2-2|NA
TGTGCCAGCAGCTTGGGTCAGGGCTGGGGGGAGCTGTTTTTT
CASSLGQGWGELFF
>TRBV9|once|TRBJ2-2|NA
TGTGCCAGCAGCATTAGCGCCGGGGAGCTGTTTTTT
CASSISAGELFF
>TRBV5-1|NA|TRBJ2-2|TRBD1
TGCGCCAGCAGCTTGGAGACGGACAGGGGCACGCCCGGGGAGCTGTTTTTT
CASSLETDRGTPGELFF
>TRBV19|NA|TRBJ2-1|TRBD1
TGTGCCAGTAGTATAAGCCGGGACAGGGGTTACAATGAGCAGTTCTTC
CASSISRDRGYNEQFF
>TRBV29-1|NA|TRBJ2-5|NA
TGCAGCGTTGGGAGGGACCTCCAAGAGACCCAGTACTTC
CSVGRDLQETQYF
>TRBV10-3|NA|TRBJ2-5|TRBD2
TGTGCCATCAGTGCAGGGACTAGTCAAGAGACCCAGTACTTC
CAISAGTSQETQYF
>TRBV11-2|NA|TRBJ2-7|TRBD2
TGTGCCAGCAGCTTAGAACTAGCGTGGTACGAGCAGTACTTC
CASSLELAWYEQYF
>TRBV4-3|NA|TRBJ2-3|NA
TGCGCCAGCAGCCAAGACCGGGGCACAGATACGCAGTATTTT
CASSQDRGTDTQYF
>TRBV27|NA|TRBJ1-4|NA
TGTGCCAGCAGTTTATCGGGGGACAACTTTCTGAATGAAAAACTGTTTTTT
CASSLSGDNFLNEKLFF
>TRBV19|NA|TRBJ2-7|TRBD2
TGTGCCAGTAGTCCTGGGACTAGCGGGGCCAGGGGGGAGCAGTACTTC
CASSPGTSGARGEQYF
>TRBV2|NA|TRBJ2-7|NA
TGTGCCAGCAGGGAAGACAGGAGTGTGTCCTACGAGCAGTACTTC
CASREDRSVSYEQYF
>TRBV7-2|few|TRBJ2-7|TRBD1
TGTGCCAGCAGCTTATTTGAGGGGGCCGACGAGCAGTACTTC
CASSLFEGADEQYF
>TRBV19|NA|TRBJ1-2|TRBD1
TGTGCCAGTAGTGGCGGACAGGTCTATGGCTACACCTTC
CASSGGQVYGYTF
>TRBV5-4|NA|TRBJ2-1|TRBD2
TGTGCCAGCAGCAGGTCCGGGACTAGCGCTTACAATGAGCAGTTCTTC
CASSRSGTSAYNEQFF
>TRBV19|NA|TRBJ2-1|NA
TGTGCCAGTAGTCCAACTAGCAGTCACAATGAGCAGTTCTTC
CASSPTSSHNEQFF
>TRBV11-2|once|TRBJ2-7|TRBD1
TGTGCCAGCAGCTTGGGACAGGGTTTCTCCTACGAGCAGTACTTC
CASSLGQGFSYEQYF
>TRBV4-2|NA|TRBJ2-1|TRBD1
TGTGCCAGCAGCCAAGACGGGACAGGGAGTGAGCAGTTCTTC
CASSQDGTGSEQFF